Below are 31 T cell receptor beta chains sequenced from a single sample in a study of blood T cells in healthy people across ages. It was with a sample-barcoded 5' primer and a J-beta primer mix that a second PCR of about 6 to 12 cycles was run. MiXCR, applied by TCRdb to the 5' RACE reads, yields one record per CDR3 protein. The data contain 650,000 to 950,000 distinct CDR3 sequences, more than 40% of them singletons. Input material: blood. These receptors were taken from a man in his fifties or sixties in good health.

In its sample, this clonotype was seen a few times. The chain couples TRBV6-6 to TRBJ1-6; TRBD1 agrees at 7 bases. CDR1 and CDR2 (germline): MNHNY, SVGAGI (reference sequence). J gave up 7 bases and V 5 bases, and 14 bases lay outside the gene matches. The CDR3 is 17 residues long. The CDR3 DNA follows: TGTGCCAGCAGTCTCGAGTTAGTTCCAGGGGGGAATTCACCCCTCCACTTT. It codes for CASSLELVPGGNSPLHF.

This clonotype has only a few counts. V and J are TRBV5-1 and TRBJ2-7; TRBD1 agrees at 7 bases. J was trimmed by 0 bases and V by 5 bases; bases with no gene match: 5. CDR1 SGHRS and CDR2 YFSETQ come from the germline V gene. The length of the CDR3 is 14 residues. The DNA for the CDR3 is TGCGCCAGCAGAGAGGGACAGTACTCCTACGAGCAGTACTTC. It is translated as CASREGQYSYEQYF.

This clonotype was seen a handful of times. The CDR3 loop reads CASSRQWTGAGLAKNIQYF. In nucleotides, the CDR3 is TGTGCCAGCAGCCGACAATGGACAGGGGCAGGATTAGCCAAAAACATTCAGTACTTC. V is TRBV7-2 and J is TRBJ2-4, with 9 bases lining up with TRBD1. Germline-derived CDR1 and CDR2 are SGHTA and FQGNSA. V gave up 5 bases and J gave up 0 bases; unmatched junction bases: 14. This CDR3 contains 19 residues. Complete variable domain (other parts from reference TRBV7-2 and TRBJ2-4): GAGVSQSPSNKVTEKGKDVELRCDPISGHTALYWYRQSLGQGLEFLIYFQGNSAPDKSGLPSDRFSAERTGGSVSTLTIQRTQQEDSAVYLCASSRQWTGAGLAKNIQYFGAGTRLSVL.

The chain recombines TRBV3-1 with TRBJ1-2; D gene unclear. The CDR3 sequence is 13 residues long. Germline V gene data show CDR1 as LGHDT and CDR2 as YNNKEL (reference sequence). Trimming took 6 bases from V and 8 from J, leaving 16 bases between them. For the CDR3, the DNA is TGTGCCAGCAGGGTCAATGGGGAAGGCGGCTACACCTTC. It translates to CASRVNGEGGYTF. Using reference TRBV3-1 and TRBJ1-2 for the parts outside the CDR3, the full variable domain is DTAVSQTPKYLVTQMGNDKSIKCEQNLGHDTMYWYKQDSKKFLKIMFSYNNKELIINETVPNRFSPKSPDKAHLNLHINSLELGDSAVYFCASRVNGEGGYTFGSGTRLTVV.

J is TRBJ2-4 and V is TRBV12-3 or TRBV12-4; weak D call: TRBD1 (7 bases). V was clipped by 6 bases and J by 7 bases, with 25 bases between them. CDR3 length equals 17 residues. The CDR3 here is CASRPQGGGRGSNIQYF. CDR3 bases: TGTGCCAGCAGACCCCAGGGGGGCGGGCGGGGATCGAACATTCAGTACTTC.

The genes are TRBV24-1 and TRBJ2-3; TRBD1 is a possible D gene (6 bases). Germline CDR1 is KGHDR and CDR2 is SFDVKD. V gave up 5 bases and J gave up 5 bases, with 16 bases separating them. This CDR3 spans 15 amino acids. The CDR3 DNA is TGTGCCACCAGTGCTGGAGCAGGGGCCCTAGATACGCAGTATTTT. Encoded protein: CATSAGAGALDTQYF.

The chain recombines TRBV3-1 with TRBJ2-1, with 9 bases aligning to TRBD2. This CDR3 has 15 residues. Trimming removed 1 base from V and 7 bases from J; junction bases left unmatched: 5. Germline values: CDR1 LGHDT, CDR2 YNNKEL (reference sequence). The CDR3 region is CASSQGGLAVNEQFF. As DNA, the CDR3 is TGTGCCAGCAGCCAAGGGGGACTAGCCGTGAATGAGCAGTTCTTC.

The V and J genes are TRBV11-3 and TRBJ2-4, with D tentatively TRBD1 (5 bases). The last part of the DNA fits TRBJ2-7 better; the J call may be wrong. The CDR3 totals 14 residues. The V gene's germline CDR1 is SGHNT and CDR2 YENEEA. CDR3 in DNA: TGTGCCAGCAGCTTGTCACAGGCATTCTACGAGCAGTACTTC. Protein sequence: CASSLSQAFYEQYF.

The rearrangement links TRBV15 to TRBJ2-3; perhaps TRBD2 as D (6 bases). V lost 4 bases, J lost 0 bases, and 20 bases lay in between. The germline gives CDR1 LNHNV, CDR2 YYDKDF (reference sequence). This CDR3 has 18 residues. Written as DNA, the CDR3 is TGTGCCACCAGCAAGAGGAGGACGAAGGGGACTAGCACAGATACGCAGTATTTT. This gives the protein CATSKRRTKGTSTDTQYF.

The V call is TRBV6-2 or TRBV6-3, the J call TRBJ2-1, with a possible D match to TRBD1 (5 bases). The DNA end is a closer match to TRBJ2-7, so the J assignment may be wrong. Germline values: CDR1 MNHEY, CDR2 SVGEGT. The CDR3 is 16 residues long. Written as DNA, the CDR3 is TGTGCCAGCAGTCCTACACTTACTGACAGACCCTACGAGCAGTACTTC. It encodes CASSPTLTDRPYEQYF.

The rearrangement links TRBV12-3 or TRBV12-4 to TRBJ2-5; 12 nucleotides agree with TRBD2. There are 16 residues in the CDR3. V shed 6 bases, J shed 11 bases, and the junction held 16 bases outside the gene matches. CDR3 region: CASSPDASGGANEQYF. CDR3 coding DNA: TGTGCCAGCAGCCCCGATGCTAGCGGGGGGGCAAATGAGCAGTACTTC.

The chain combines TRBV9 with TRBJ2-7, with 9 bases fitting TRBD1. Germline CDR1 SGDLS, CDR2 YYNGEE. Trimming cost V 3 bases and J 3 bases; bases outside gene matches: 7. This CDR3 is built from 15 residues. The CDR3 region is CASSGKPGQGYEQYF. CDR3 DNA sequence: TGTGCCAGCAGCGGGAAGCCGGGACAGGGCTACGAGCAGTACTTC.

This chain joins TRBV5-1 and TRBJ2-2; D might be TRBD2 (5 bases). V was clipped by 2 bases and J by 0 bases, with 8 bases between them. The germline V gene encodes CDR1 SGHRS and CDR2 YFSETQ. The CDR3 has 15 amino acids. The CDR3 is CASSFEGANTGELFF. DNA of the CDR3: TGCGCCAGCAGCTTTGAGGGCGCGAACACCGGGGAGCTGTTTTTT.

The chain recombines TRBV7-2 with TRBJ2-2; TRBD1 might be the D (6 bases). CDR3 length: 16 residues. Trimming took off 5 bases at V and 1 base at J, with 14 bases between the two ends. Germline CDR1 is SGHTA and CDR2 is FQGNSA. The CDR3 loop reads CASSRQGPVNTGELFF. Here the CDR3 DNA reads TGTGCCAGCAGCAGGCAGGGGCCTGTGAACACCGGGGAGCTGTTTTTT.

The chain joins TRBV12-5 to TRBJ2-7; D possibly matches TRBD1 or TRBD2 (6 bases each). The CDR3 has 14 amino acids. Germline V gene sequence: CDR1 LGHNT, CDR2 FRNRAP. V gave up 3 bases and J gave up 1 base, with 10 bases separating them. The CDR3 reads CASGFGGESYEQYF. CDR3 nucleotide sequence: TGTGCTAGTGGTTTCGGGGGCGAGTCCTACGAGCAGTACTTC.

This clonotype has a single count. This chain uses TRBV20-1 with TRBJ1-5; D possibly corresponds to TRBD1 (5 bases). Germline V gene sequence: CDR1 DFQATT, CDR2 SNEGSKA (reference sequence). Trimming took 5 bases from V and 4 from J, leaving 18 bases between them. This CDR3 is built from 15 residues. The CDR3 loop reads CSAPPRREINQPQHF. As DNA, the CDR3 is TGCAGTGCTCCCCCTCGCAGGGAGATAAATCAGCCCCAGCATTTT.

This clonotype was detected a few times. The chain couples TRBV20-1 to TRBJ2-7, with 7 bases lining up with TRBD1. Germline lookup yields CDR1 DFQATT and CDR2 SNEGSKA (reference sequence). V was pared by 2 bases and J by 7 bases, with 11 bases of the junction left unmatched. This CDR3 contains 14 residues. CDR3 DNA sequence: TGCAGTGCTAGACTGGCAGGGGGATTTGAGGAGCAGTACTTC. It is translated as CSARLAGGFEEQYF.

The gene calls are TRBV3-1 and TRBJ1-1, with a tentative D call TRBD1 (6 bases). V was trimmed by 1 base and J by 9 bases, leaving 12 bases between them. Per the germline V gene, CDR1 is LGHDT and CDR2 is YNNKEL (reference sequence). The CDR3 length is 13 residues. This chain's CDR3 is CASSQAGVGKAFF. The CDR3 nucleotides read TGTGCCAGCAGCCAAGCAGGGGTCGGCAAAGCTTTCTTT.

CDR3 nucleotide sequence: TGCAGTGCTTGGACAGGGGGCTTCGATGGCTACACCTTC. It is translated as CSAWTGGFDGYTF. The chain combines TRBV20-1 with TRBJ1-2; 11 nucleotides align to TRBD1. V trimming: 5 bases; J trimming: 6 bases; junction bases outside the gene matches: 5. The CDR3 has 13 amino acids. The V gene's germline CDR1 is DFQATT and CDR2 SNEGSKA (reference sequence).

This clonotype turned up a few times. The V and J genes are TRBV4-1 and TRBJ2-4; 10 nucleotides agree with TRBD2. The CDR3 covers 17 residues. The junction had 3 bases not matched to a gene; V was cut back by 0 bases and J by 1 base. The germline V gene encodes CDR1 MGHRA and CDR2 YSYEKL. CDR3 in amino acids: CASSQDRSGGAKNIQYF. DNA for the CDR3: TGCGCCAGCAGCCAAGATCGTAGCGGGGGGGCCAAAAACATTCAGTACTTC.

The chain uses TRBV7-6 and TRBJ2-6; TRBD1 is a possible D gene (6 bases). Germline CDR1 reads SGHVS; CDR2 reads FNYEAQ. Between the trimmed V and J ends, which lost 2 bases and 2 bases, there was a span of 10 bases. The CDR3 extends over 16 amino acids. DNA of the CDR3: TGTGCCAGCAGCTTAACGACAGGCGCTGGGGCCAACGTCCTGACTTTC. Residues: CASSLTTGAGANVLTF.

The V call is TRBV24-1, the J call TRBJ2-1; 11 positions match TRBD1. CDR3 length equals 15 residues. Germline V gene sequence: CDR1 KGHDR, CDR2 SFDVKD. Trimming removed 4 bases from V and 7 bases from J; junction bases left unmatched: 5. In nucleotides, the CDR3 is TGTGCCACCAGTGACGCCGGGACAGGGGGTAATGAGCAGTTCTTC. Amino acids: CATSDAGTGGNEQFF.

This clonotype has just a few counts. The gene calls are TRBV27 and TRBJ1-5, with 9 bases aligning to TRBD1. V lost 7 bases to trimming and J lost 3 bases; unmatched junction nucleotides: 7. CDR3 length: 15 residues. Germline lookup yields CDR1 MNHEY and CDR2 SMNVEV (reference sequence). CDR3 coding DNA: TGTGCCAGCAAGAGAACAGGGGGCCTCAATCAGCCCCAGCATTTT. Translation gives CASKRTGGLNQPQHF.

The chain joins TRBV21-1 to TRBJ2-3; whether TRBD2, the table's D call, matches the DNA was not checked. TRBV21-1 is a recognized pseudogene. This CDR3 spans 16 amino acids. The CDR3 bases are TGTGCCAGCAGCAGACCCTTTTCTGGGGGGAGGCATACGCAGTATTTT. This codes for CASSRPFSGGRHTQYF.

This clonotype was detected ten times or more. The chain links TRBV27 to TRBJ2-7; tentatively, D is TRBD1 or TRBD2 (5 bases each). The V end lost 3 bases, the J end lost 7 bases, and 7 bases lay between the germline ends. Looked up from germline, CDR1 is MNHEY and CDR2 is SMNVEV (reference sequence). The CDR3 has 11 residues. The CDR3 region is CASSFGGEQYF. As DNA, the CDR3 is TGTGCCAGCAGTTTTGGGGGTGAGCAGTACTTC.

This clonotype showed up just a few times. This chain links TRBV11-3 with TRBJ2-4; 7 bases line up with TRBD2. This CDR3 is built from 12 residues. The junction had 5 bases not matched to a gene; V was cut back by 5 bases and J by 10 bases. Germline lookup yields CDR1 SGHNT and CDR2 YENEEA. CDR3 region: CASSSGENIQYF. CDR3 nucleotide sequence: TGTGCCAGCAGCAGCGGGGAGAATATTCAGTACTTC.

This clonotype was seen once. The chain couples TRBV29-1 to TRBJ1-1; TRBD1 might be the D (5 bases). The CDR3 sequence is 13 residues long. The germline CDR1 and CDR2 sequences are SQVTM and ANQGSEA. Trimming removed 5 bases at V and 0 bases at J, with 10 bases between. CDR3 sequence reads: CSVKQVLNTEAFF. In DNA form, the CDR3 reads TGCAGCGTTAAACAGGTCCTGAACACTGAAGCTTTCTTT.

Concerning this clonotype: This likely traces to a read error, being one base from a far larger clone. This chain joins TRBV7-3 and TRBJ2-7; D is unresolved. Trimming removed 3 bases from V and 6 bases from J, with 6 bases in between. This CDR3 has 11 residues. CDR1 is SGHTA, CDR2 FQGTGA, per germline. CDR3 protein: CASSFGCEQYF. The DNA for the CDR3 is TGTGCCAGCAGCTTCGGCTGCGAGCAGTACTTC. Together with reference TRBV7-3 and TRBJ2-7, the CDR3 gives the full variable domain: GAGVSQTPSNKVTEKGKYVELRCDPISGHTALYWYRQSLGQGPEFLIYFQGTGAADDSGLPNDRFFAVRPEGSVSTLKIQRTERGDSAVYLCASSFGCEQYFGPGTRLTVT.

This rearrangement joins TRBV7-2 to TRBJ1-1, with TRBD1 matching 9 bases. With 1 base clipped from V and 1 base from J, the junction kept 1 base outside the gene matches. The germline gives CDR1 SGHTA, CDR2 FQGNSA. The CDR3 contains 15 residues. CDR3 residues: CASSLVTGGNTEAFF. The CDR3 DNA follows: TGTGCCAGCAGCTTAGTGACAGGGGGGAACACTGAAGCTTTCTTT.

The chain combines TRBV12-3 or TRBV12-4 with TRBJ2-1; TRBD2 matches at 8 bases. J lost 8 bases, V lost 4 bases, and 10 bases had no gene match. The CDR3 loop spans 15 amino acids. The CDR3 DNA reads TGTGCCAGCAGTTGGGTAGCGGGGTCATCCTATGAGCAGTTCTTC. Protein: CASSWVAGSSYEQFF.

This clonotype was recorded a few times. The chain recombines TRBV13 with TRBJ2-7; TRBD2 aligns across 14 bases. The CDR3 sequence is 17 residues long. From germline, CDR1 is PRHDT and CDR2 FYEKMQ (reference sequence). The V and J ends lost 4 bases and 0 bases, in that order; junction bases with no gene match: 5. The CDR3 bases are TGTGCCAGCAGCTCCGGGACTAGCGGGGGATACTCCTACGAGCAGTACTTC. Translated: CASSSGTSGGYSYEQYF.